One sample yielded the 16 T cell receptor beta chains listed below, sequenced in a study of cytomegalovirus exposure and HLA in healthy donors. 60 Vbeta and 13 Jbeta primers were used in PCR. TCRdb keeps only in-frame clones here, not all; method: immunoSEQ multiplex PCR. The sample holds some 160,000 clones, about 79% seen once. The sequenced sample consisted of PBMCs. The receptors originated from a woman in her 30s in good health and CMV-seronegative.

The genes are TRBV9 and TRBJ2-2, with TRBD2 as a possible D gene (6 bases). Germline CDR1 is SGDLS and CDR2 is YYNGEE. This CDR3 is 16 amino acids long. Trimming cost V 1 base and J 3 bases, with 13 bases left between them. CDR3 sequence reads: CASSVSSATYTGELFF. The CDR3 DNA follows: TGTGCCAGCAGCGTATCTAGCGCAACATACACCGGGGAGCTGTTTTTT.

This chain connects TRBV5-5 to TRBJ2-7; D possibly corresponds to TRBD1 (5 bases). CDR3 length equals 13 residues. Deletions cut 0 bases from V and 6 bases from J, with 10 bases between. Germline values: CDR1 SGHKS, CDR2 YYEKEE (reference sequence). The CDR3 region has the DNA TGTGCCAGCAGCTTGGGGTCAGGGCGCGAGCAGTACTTC. Translation: CASSLGSGREQYF.

This clone was counted only a few times. The J gene is TRBJ1-1, the V gene TRBV5-6; a possible D gene is TRBD1 (6 bases). From germline, CDR1 is SGHDT and CDR2 YYEEEE. This CDR3 is 13 amino acids long. Between the trimmed V and J ends, which lost 4 bases and 8 bases, there was a span of 15 bases. DNA of the CDR3: TGTGCCAGCAGCCGGGACACCCGCGCCGAAGCTTTCTTT. It specifies CASSRDTRAEAFF.

The rearrangement joins TRBV5-4 to TRBJ2-7; 9 bases are shared with TRBD1. The CDR3 totals 13 residues. After removal of 4 bases from V and 3 bases from J, the junction contained 2 bases not matched to a gene. Germline loops: CDR1 SGHNT, CDR2 YYREEE (reference sequence). The CDR3 sequence is CASSRDRDYEQYF. CDR3 nucleotides: TGTGCCAGCAGCCGGGACAGGGACTACGAGCAGTACTTC.

The CDR3 here is CASSDLDRDSPLHF. As DNA, the CDR3 is TGTGCCAGCAGTGATTTGGACAGGGATTCACCCCTCCACTTT. V and J are TRBV2 and TRBJ1-6, with 8 bases fitting TRBD1. This CDR3 is built from 14 residues. The germline V gene has CDR1 SNHLY and CDR2 FYNNEI. Trimming took 3 bases from V and 8 from J; bases not matched to a gene: 3.

This clone has a single count. The CDR3 DNA sequence: TGCGCCAGCAGCCAAGATAGGCCGGACAGGGAGGTGGATGAGCAGTTCTTC. This codes for CASSQDRPDREVDEQFF. The chain is built from TRBV4-3 and TRBJ2-1, with 8 nucleotides matching TRBD1. The CDR3 extends over 17 amino acids. Germline V gene sequence: CDR1 LGHNA, CDR2 YSLEER. V gave up 0 bases and J gave up 8 bases; unmatched junction bases: 12.

This chain links TRBV5-1 with TRBJ2-5; tentative D call: TRBD2 (5 bases). The CDR3 sequence is 13 residues long. V was clipped by 0 bases and J by 5 bases, with 8 bases between them. Per the germline V gene, CDR1 is SGHRS and CDR2 is YFSETQ. For the CDR3, the DNA is TGCGCCAGCAGCTTGGCGGGGTACGAGACCCAGTACTTC. This encodes CASSLAGYETQYF.

This clone was seen just once. The chain links TRBV7-8 to TRBJ2-7; no reliable D call. The CDR3 has 13 amino acids. Germline-derived CDR1 and CDR2 are SGHVS and FQNEAQ. The V end was cut by 5 bases, the J end by 5 bases, with 13 bases between. CDR3 nucleotide sequence: TGTGCCAGCAGCCCAGGTGGTCACCACGAGCAGTACTTC. Translation gives CASSPGGHHEQYF.

This chain links TRBV5-1 with TRBJ2-1; the D gene is possibly TRBD2 (6 bases). V was trimmed by 0 bases and J by 5 bases, leaving 9 bases between them. Germline V gene sequence: CDR1 SGHRS, CDR2 YFSETQ. The CDR3 loop spans 14 amino acids. Here the CDR3 DNA reads TGCGCCAGCAGCTTGGCCCGGGGGAACAATGAGCAGTTCTTC. This gives the protein CASSLARGNNEQFF.

This clone was counted once. The chain combines TRBV11-2 with TRBJ2-3; maybe TRBD1 (5 bases). Germline CDR1 reads SGHAT; CDR2 reads FQNNGV. This CDR3 has 18 amino acids. Deletions cut 4 bases from V and 5 bases from J, with 25 bases between. CDR3 amino acids: CASSSRSASGAWKDTQYF. The CDR3 DNA reads as TGTGCCAGCAGCTCCCGGTCCGCTAGTGGGGCCTGGAAAGATACGCAGTATTTT.

The chain has TRBV27 and TRBJ2-1, with 9 bases fitting TRBD1. Looked up from germline, CDR1 is MNHEY and CDR2 is SMNVEV (reference sequence). The CDR3 has 17 residues. Germline trimming cut 4 bases from V and 2 bases from J; bases unmatched to any gene: 9. In DNA form, the CDR3 reads TGTGCCAGCAGTTCCCCCCGAGGGACAGGGCCCTACAATGAGCAGTTCTTC. Residues: CASSSPRGTGPYNEQFF.

V gene TRBV18 combines with J gene TRBJ1-3; the D is unclear. The germline V gene has CDR1 KGHSH and CDR2 LQKENI. The CDR3 runs 16 residues. Trimming took 0 bases from V and 0 from J, leaving 9 bases between them. The CDR3 loop is CASSPPRYRSGNTIYF. The DNA of the CDR3 is TGTGCCAGCTCACCACCCCGGTACCGCTCTGGAAACACCATATATTTT.

The chain couples TRBV9 to TRBJ1-4; weak D call: TRBD1 (6 bases). Deletions cut 4 bases from V and 2 bases from J, with 9 bases between. Germline V gives CDR1 SGDLS, CDR2 YYNGEE. The CDR3 extends over 14 amino acids. CDR3: CASSPDSTNEKLFF. The DNA for the CDR3 is TGTGCCAGCAGCCCGGACAGCACTAATGAAAAACTGTTTTTT.

This clone appeared a single time. The gene calls are TRBV7-2 and TRBJ1-5, with 9 bases identical to TRBD1. CDR3 length: 17 residues. CDR1 and CDR2 (germline): SGHTA, FQGNSA. Trimming took 2 bases from V and 2 from J; bases not matched to a gene: 7. The CDR3 region has the DNA TGTGCCAGCAGCTTAAGAACAGGGGGCGGGGGCAATCAGCCCCAGCATTTT. Its protein is CASSLRTGGGGNQPQHF.

This clone was observed a single time. The chain combines TRBV5-4 with TRBJ1-2, with 8 nucleotides matching TRBD1. V was pared by 2 bases and J by 8 bases, with 8 bases of the junction left unmatched. This CDR3 contains 14 residues. Germline CDR1 reads SGHNT; CDR2 reads YYREEE (reference sequence). CDR3 sequence (DNA): TGTGCCAGCAGCTTTGGGACAGGTGGTAGGGGCTACACCTTC. Its protein is CASSFGTGGRGYTF.

V gene TRBV9 combines with J gene TRBJ2-5; D gene uncertain. The CDR3 length is 14 residues. Germline CDR1 reads SGDLS; CDR2 reads YYNGEE. V was clipped by 0 bases and J by 7 bases, with 13 bases between them. The CDR3 DNA sequence: TGTGCCAGCAGCGTAGGAGCTTCCGGTGGGACCCAGTACTTC. Translated, it gives CASSVGASGGTQYF.